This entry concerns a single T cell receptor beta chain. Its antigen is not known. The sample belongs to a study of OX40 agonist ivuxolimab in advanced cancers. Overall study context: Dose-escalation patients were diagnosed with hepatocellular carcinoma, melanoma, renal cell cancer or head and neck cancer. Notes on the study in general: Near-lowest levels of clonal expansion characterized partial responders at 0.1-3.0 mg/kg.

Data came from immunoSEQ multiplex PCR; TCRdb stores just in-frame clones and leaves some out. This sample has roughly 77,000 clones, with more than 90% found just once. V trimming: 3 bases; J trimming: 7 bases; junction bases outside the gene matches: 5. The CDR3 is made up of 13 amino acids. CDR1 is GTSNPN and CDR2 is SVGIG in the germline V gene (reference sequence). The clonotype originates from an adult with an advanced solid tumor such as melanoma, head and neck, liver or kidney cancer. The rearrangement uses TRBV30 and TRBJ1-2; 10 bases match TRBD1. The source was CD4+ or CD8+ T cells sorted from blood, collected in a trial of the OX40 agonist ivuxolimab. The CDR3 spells CAWRPGTGVGYTF. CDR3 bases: TGTGCCTGGAGGCCCGGGACAGGGGTTGGCTACACCTTC.